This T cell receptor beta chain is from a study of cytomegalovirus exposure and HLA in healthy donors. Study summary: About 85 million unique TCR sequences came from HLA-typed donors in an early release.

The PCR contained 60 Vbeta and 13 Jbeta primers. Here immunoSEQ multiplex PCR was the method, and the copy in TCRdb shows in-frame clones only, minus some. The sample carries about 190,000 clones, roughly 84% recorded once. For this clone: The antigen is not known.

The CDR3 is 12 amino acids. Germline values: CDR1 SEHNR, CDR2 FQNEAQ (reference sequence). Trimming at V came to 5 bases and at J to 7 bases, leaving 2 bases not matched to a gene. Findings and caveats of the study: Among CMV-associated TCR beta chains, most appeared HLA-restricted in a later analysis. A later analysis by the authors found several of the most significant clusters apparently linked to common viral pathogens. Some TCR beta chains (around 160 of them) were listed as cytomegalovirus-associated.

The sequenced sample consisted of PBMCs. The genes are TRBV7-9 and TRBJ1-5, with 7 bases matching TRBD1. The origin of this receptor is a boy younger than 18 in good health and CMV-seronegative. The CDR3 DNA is TGTGCCAGCAGCACAGGGGTGCAGCCCCAGCATTTT. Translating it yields CASSTGVQPQHF.